The 12 T cell receptor beta chains listed next were all sequenced from one sample in a study of blood T cell repertoires in COVID-19 (dated by TCRdb to about 2020). Library construction relied on the immunoSEQ multiplex PCR assay. In TCRdb, the immuneACCESS table is reduced to in-frame sequences with V and J assigned. These tables do not hold every clone; where another copy was compared, an unresolved V gene accounts for under half, and the others remain unexplained. This sample holds around 310,000 clones; approximately 87% were observed only once. The leading ten clones occupy 4% of the sample. The material sequenced was peripheral blood. The receptors were sampled from a woman aged 50 to 60 with active or convalescent COVID-19.

The V call is TRBV19, the J call TRBJ2-3, with a possible D match to TRBD2 (6 bases). Germline lookup yields CDR1 LNHDA and CDR2 SQIVND (reference sequence). Trimming left V 3 bases short and J 3 bases short, with 13 bases between. The CDR3 spans 15 residues. CDR3: CASSIMGGWTDTQYF. For the CDR3, the DNA is TGTGCCAGTAGTATCATGGGGGGATGGACAGATACGCAGTATTTT.

The chain links TRBV30 to TRBJ1-5; TRBD1 matches 9 bases. Trimming cost V 7 bases and J 6 bases; bases outside gene matches: 7. The CDR3 is 13 amino acids. CDR1 and CDR2 from the germline V gene are GTSNPN and SVGIG (reference sequence). CDR3 sequence: CAFTGGASQPQHF. CDR3 nucleotides: TGTGCCTTTACAGGGGGCGCGTCTCAGCCCCAGCATTTT.

The count of this clone is one. One end of the junction does not line up with germline, which may come from a read error. This chain links TRBV28 with TRBJ2-2; 7 bases line up with TRBD1. Germline CDR1 reads MDHEN; CDR2 reads SYDVKM. There are 17 residues in the CDR3. CDR3: CASSIWDWTGKTGELFF. CDR3 in DNA: TGTGCCAGCAGTATATGGGATTGGACAGGAAAAACCGGGGAGCTGTTTTTT.

The gene calls are TRBV5-6 and TRBJ1-1; TRBD1 matches 7 bases. The CDR3 covers 15 residues. From germline, CDR1 is SGHDT and CDR2 YYEEEE. The ends lost 2 bases at V and 3 bases at J; junction bases unmatched: 7. The CDR3 loop reads CASSFDGRGDTEAFF. As DNA, the CDR3 is TGTGCCAGCAGCTTTGACGGCAGGGGGGACACTGAAGCTTTCTTT.

The chain recombines TRBV10-3 with TRBJ2-5; D gene ambiguous. Germline CDR1 ENHRY, CDR2 SYGVKD. V was shortened by 0 bases and J by 5 bases, with 10 bases between the two germline ends. The CDR3 has 14 amino acids. In nucleotides, the CDR3 is TGTGCCATCAGTGAGTCCGACCTGCGGGAGACCCAGTACTTC. Translating it yields CAISESDLRETQYF.

The chain joins TRBV5-1 to TRBJ2-5, with 7 bases that match TRBD1. After removal of 3 bases from V and 2 bases from J, the junction contained 7 bases not matched to a gene. The CDR3 contains 15 residues. Germline lookup yields CDR1 SGHRS and CDR2 YFSETQ. The CDR3 DNA reads as TGCGCCAGCAGCTCGGGACAGACCCTACAAGAGACCCAGTACTTC. Protein sequence: CASSSGQTLQETQYF. The whole variable domain, filled in from reference TRBV5-1 and TRBJ2-5, reads KAGVTQTPRYLIKTRGQQVTLSCSPISGHRSVSWYQQTPGQGLQFLFEYFSETQRNKGNFPGRFSGRQFSNSRSEMNVSTLELGDSALYLCASSSGQTLQETQYFGPGTRLLVL.

V and J are TRBV28 and TRBJ1-5; D call uncertain. The CDR3 covers 14 residues. V lost 6 bases to trimming and J lost 3 bases, with 12 bases between them. Germline V gene data show CDR1 as MDHEN and CDR2 as SYDVKM. DNA for the CDR3: TGTGCCAGCAGATACGTAGGAGACAATCAGCCCCAGCATTTT. It codes for CASRYVGDNQPQHF.

J is TRBJ1-1 and V is TRBV27; unclear D gene. The CDR3 has 14 residues. CDR1 and CDR2 (germline): MNHEY, SMNVEV (reference sequence). The V gene lost 5 bases and the J gene lost 1 base, with 11 bases spanning the gap. CDR3 loop: CASSSGVRNTEAFF. As DNA, the CDR3 is TGTGCCAGCAGTAGCGGGGTGCGGAACACTGAAGCTTTCTTT.

CDR3 DNA sequence: TGTGCCAGCAGCCATGCGGGGGGGCTCCTGCGCTACGAGCAGTACTTC. This encodes CASSHAGGLLRYEQYF. The chain is built from TRBV3-1 (or the pseudogene TRBV3-2) and TRBJ2-7; 9 bases are a match to TRBD2. Trimming took 3 bases from V and 3 from J; bases not matched to a gene: 9. Germline values: CDR1 LGHDT, CDR2 YNNKEL (reference sequence). The CDR3 consists of 16 residues.

The J gene is TRBJ2-3, the V gene TRBV11-3; 8 bases align to TRBD2. Germline V gene lookup returns CDR1 SGHNT and CDR2 YENEEA. Trimming took 1 base from V and 5 from J; bases not matched to a gene: 11. This CDR3 contains 17 residues. The CDR3 region is CASSLGDLAGGIDTQYF. Here the CDR3 DNA reads TGTGCCAGCAGCTTAGGGGACCTAGCGGGTGGTATAGATACGCAGTATTTT.

CDR3 DNA: TGTGCCAGCTCACCGGGAACAGGGGGCGCGATAGACACTGAAGCTTTCTTT. This sequence encodes CASSPGTGGAIDTEAFF. The V and J genes are TRBV18 and TRBJ1-1; 9 bases agree with TRBD1. CDR3 length: 17 residues. The ends lost 3 bases at V and 3 bases at J; junction bases unmatched: 11. Germline CDR1 reads KGHSH; CDR2 reads LQKENI.

The J gene is TRBJ1-4, the V gene TRBV5-8; D may be TRBD1 (5 bases). Germline V lookup: CDR1 SGHTS, CDR2 YDEGEE. This CDR3 contains 15 residues. Trimming removed 5 bases at V and 4 bases at J, with 15 bases between. The CDR3 region is CASSTGDSDNEKLFF. DNA of the CDR3: TGTGCCAGCAGTACCGGAGACAGTGATAATGAAAAACTGTTTTTT.